This TCR beta chain was retrieved from a study of T cell responses to AZD1222 COVID-19 vaccine. The CDR3 covers 13 residues. Per germline, CDR1 SEHNR and CDR2 FQNEAQ (reference sequence). The V end lost 0 bases, the J end lost 6 bases, and 5 bases lay between the germline ends. Sequencing used immunoSEQ multiplex PCR; TCRdb keeps in-frame clones, though not all of them. This table holds tens of thousands of clones, roughly 88% found once. A note on this clone: Other DNA sequences in this sample translate to the same CDR3.

This chain links TRBV7-9 with TRBJ2-2; TRBD1 or TRBD2 may be the D gene (5 bases each). This material consisted of peripheral blood, taken on day 0 of AZD1222 vaccination. This TCR was recovered from an adult in good health. This chain's CDR3 is CASSLAGAGELFF. In DNA form, the CDR3 reads TGTGCCAGCAGCTTAGCGGGGGCCGGGGAGCTGTTTTTT.